Listed here are 25 T cell receptor beta chains from one sample, sequenced in a study of blood T cell repertoires in COVID-19. Here immunoSEQ multiplex PCR was the method, and the copy in TCRdb shows in-frame clones only, minus some. The table records 35,000 to 50,000 clones, around 82% of them present only once. The sequencing input was peripheral blood. These receptors all stem from a human donor in a cohort sampled during active COVID-19.

The count of this clone is one. The chain is built from TRBV7-9 and TRBJ1-5, with a tentative D call TRBD1 (5 bases). The V gene's germline CDR1 is SEHNR and CDR2 FQNEAQ (reference sequence). The CDR3 is 11 residues long. V lost 6 bases, J lost 9 bases, and 9 bases lay in between. As DNA, the CDR3 is TGTGCCAGCAGTTCTAGGGGGCCCCAGCATTTT. Encoded protein: CASSSRGPQHF.

This sequence joins TRBV19 and TRBJ2-2; a possible D gene is TRBD1 (5 bases). Germline V lookup: CDR1 LNHDA, CDR2 SQIVND (reference sequence). V lost 3 bases, J lost 2 bases, and 7 bases lay in between. The CDR3 extends over 14 amino acids. In DNA, the CDR3 is TGTGCCAGTAGTATTGGGGCCAACACCGGGGAGCTGTTTTTT. As protein: CASSIGANTGELFF. The variable domain in full, completed from reference TRBV19 and TRBJ2-2, reads DGGITQSPKYLFRKEGQNVTLSCEQNLNHDAMYWYRQDPGQGLRLIYYSQIVNDFQKGDIAEGYSVSREKKESFPLTVTSAQKNPTAFYLCASSIGANTGELFFGEGSRLTVL.

This chain connects TRBV21-1 to TRBJ2-3; TRBD1 is taken as the D call from the table, unchecked against the DNA. TRBV21-1 is listed as a pseudogene. The CDR3 contains 20 residues. CDR3 nucleotides: TGTGCCAGCAGCACCCGGACAGGGAGGACGATGCCCCCCGGCACAGATACGCAGTATTTT. This codes for CASSTRTGRTMPPGTDTQYF.

The chain carries TRBV2 and TRBJ1-4; TRBD1 might be the D (5 bases). This CDR3 comprises 16 residues. Trimming shortened V by 2 bases and J by 4 bases, and 14 bases separated the two germline ends. Germline V CDR1 and CDR2: SNHLY, FYNNEI. CDR3 loop: CASSERRGGGNEKLFF. DNA for the CDR3: TGTGCCAGCAGTGAACGTAGGGGAGGTGGTAATGAAAAACTGTTTTTT. Full variable domain (remainder filled in from reference TRBV2 and TRBJ1-4): EPEVTQTPSHQVTQMGQEVILRCVPISNHLYFYWYRQILGQKVEFLVSFYNNEISEKSEIFDDQFSVERPDGSNFTLKIRSTKLEDSAMYFCASSERRGGGNEKLFFGSGTQLSVL.

For this clone: Germline and junction disagree at one end, which may indicate a read error. This rearrangement joins TRBV7-7 to TRBJ1-4; no definite D call. Germline V gene sequence: CDR1 SSHAT, CDR2 FNYEAQ (reference sequence). The CDR3 is 13 amino acids. The DNA for the CDR3 is TGTGCTAGCACCCCCTCACCGGGTGAAAAACTGTTTTTT. Translated, it gives CASTPSPGEKLFF.

The J gene is TRBJ1-1, the V gene TRBV3-1 (or the pseudogene TRBV3-2); D is uncertain. The CDR3 has 12 residues. CDR1 LGHDT and CDR2 YNNKEL come from the germline V gene (reference sequence). V dropped 4 bases and J dropped 10 bases, with 13 bases sitting between them. The CDR3 coding sequence is TGTGCCAGCAGCCGAGGAGGAGCCGGAGCTTTCTTT. It encodes CASSRGGAGAFF.

The rearrangement links TRBV5-8 to TRBJ2-7; 9 positions match TRBD2. The CDR3 covers 15 residues. Germline-derived CDR1 and CDR2 are SGHTS and YDEGEE. With V trimmed by 0 bases and J by 2 bases, 3 bases remained unmatched. CDR3 DNA: TGTGCCAGCAGCTTGGACGGCGGGGGGGCCTACGAGCAGTACTTC. It codes for CASSLDGGGAYEQYF.

V and J are TRBV11-2 and TRBJ1-2; TRBD1 might be the D (5 bases). This CDR3 has 14 amino acids. Germline loops: CDR1 SGHAT, CDR2 FQNNGV. The germline V and J ends were trimmed by 2 bases and 5 bases, with 12 bases remaining between them. The CDR3 loop reads CASSLMQGGYGYTF. CDR3 bases: TGTGCCAGCAGCTTAATGCAGGGAGGGTATGGCTACACCTTC.

The chain has TRBV3-1 (or the pseudogene TRBV3-2) and TRBJ2-1; TRBD1 is a possible D gene (5 bases). The CDR3 has 14 residues. The V end lost 3 bases, the J end lost 5 bases, and 11 bases lay between the germline ends. Germline-derived CDR1 and CDR2 are LGHDT and YNNKEL (reference sequence). The CDR3 DNA reads TGTGCCAGCAGCCAGGCGACAGTCCACAATGAGCAGTTCTTC. Amino acids: CASSQATVHNEQFF.

This chain links TRBV7-3 with TRBJ2-2, with 15 bases that match TRBD2. This CDR3 has 16 residues. In germline, CDR1 is SGHTA, CDR2 FQGTGA. Trimming removed 4 bases from V and 6 bases from J; junction bases left unmatched: 3. The CDR3 DNA sequence: TGTGCCAGCAGCTCGCGGACTAGCGGGGGGGCCGGGGAGCTGTTTTTT. Protein: CASSSRTSGGAGELFF.

Of note for this clone: Other DNA variants within this sample encode the same CDR3. The chain recombines TRBV13 with TRBJ2-7; D is perhaps TRBD2 (6 bases). The V gene's germline CDR1 is PRHDT and CDR2 FYEKMQ (reference sequence). Trimming cost V 1 base and J 2 bases, with 6 bases left between them. The CDR3 totals 13 residues. The CDR3 nucleotides read TGTGCCAGCAGCTTAGCGGGGGCCTACGAGCAGTACTTC. Amino acid sequence: CASSLAGAYEQYF.

This chain links TRBV5-4 with TRBJ2-7, with D uncertain. Trimming removed 4 bases from V and 0 bases from J, with 17 bases in between. Per germline, CDR1 SGHNT and CDR2 YYREEE (reference sequence). The CDR3 extends over 16 amino acids. CDR3 in DNA: TGTGCCAGCAGCCCCGGTGGAGTAGTCAGCTCCTACGAGCAGTACTTC. It encodes CASSPGGVVSSYEQYF.

The gene calls are TRBV6-6 and TRBJ2-5; 8 bases align to TRBD1. V shed 6 bases, J shed 4 bases, and the junction held 4 bases outside the gene matches. Germline V lookup: CDR1 MNHNY, CDR2 SVGAGI (reference sequence). This CDR3 spans 13 amino acids. CDR3 loop: CASRTDRGETQYF. CDR3 in DNA: TGTGCCAGCAGGACCGACAGGGGAGAGACCCAGTACTTC.

The rearrangement joins TRBV7-9 to TRBJ2-7; possible D gene TRBD1, 6 bases. The CDR3 has 13 residues. Trimming removed 4 bases at V and 7 bases at J, with 14 bases between. Germline V gives CDR1 SEHNR, CDR2 FQNEAQ (reference sequence). The DNA for the CDR3 is TGTGCCAGCAGCTCCTCAGGGGTGGGAGAGCAGTACTTC. Its translation is CASSSSGVGEQYF.

The chain joins TRBV28 to TRBJ1-3, with no clear D. The germline CDR1 and CDR2 sequences are MDHEN and SYDVKM. Trimming removed 5 bases from V and 0 bases from J, with 11 bases in between. There are 15 residues in the CDR3. DNA for the CDR3: TGTGCCAGCAGTGTTACTCCTCTCTCTGGAAACACCATATATTTT. Translated: CASSVTPLSGNTIYF. The full variable domain, its missing parts supplied by reference TRBV28 and TRBJ1-3, is DVKVTQSSRYLVKRTGEKVFLECVQDMDHENMFWYRQDPGLGLRLIYFSYDVKMKEKGDIPEGYSVSREKKERFSLILESASTNQTSMYLCASSVTPLSGNTIYFGEGSWLTVV.

The chain recombines TRBV5-1 with TRBJ2-1, with D maybe TRBD2 (5 bases). Looked up from germline, CDR1 is SGHRS and CDR2 is YFSETQ. V was trimmed by 0 bases and J by 6 bases, leaving 13 bases between them. The CDR3 has 15 amino acids. CDR3 sequence (DNA): TGCGCCAGCAGCTTGGAGCCAGCGGTGGGCAATGAGCAGTTCTTC. Translated, it gives CASSLEPAVGNEQFF.

J is TRBJ2-2 and V is TRBV19, with a weak D call TRBD1 (8 bases). The CDR3 runs to 16 residues. Between the trimmed V and J ends, which lost 7 bases and 0 bases, there was a span of 15 bases. Germline V gene sequence: CDR1 LNHDA, CDR2 SQIVND (reference sequence). CDR3 in DNA: TGTGCCAGTACCCCACAGGGGGGGGCGAACACCGGGGAGCTGTTTTTT. Residues: CASTPQGGANTGELFF.

The rearrangement uses TRBV19 and TRBJ2-1; possibly TRBD2 for D (5 bases). The V gene's germline CDR1 is LNHDA and CDR2 SQIVND (reference sequence). V lost 0 bases to trimming and J lost 2 bases, with 14 bases between them. The CDR3 sequence is 17 residues long. The CDR3 nucleotides read TGTGCCAGTAGTATAGAGAGGGCCCCAAAAACCTACAATGAGCAGTTCTTC. It specifies CASSIERAPKTYNEQFF.

This sequence joins TRBV7-2 and TRBJ2-7; 10 bases map to TRBD2. With 3 bases clipped from V and 0 bases from J, the junction kept 2 bases outside the gene matches. The CDR3 extends over 15 amino acids. Per the germline V gene, CDR1 is SGHTA and CDR2 is FQGNSA. The CDR3 is CASSFSGGNSYEQYF. CDR3 nucleotides: TGTGCCAGCAGCTTTAGCGGGGGGAACTCCTACGAGCAGTACTTC.

The rearrangement links TRBV10-3 to TRBJ2-5; 10 nucleotides agree with TRBD2. J gave up 4 bases and V 10 bases, and 6 bases lay outside the gene matches. CDR1 is ENHRY and CDR2 is SYGVKD in the germline V gene. The CDR3 has 13 residues. The CDR3 here is CATLAGGGETQYF. CDR3 in DNA: TGTGCCACCTTAGCGGGGGGTGGAGAGACCCAGTACTTC.

CDR3 sequence (DNA): TGTGCCAGCACCCCTCGGGCCCTGGGGGCTAGCACCGGGGAGCTGTTTTTT. Translated: CASTPRALGASTGELFF. The rearrangement links TRBV28 to TRBJ2-2; D may be TRBD1 (6 bases). Trimming cost V 7 bases and J 4 bases, with 22 bases left between them. The CDR3 has 17 amino acids. Germline values: CDR1 MDHEN, CDR2 SYDVKM.

This chain joins TRBV15 and TRBJ2-2; TRBD1 aligns across 7 bases. This CDR3 region has 13 residues. The V segment lost 5 bases and the J segment 6 bases; nucleotides outside the gene matches: 3. CDR1 and CDR2 from the germline V gene are LNHNV and YYDKDF (reference sequence). Here the CDR3 reads CATSETGPGELFF. CDR3 in DNA: TGTGCCACCAGCGAGACAGGGCCCGGGGAGCTGTTTTTT.

The rearrangement links TRBV7-8 to TRBJ2-7; 8 bases map to TRBD2. Trimming took 5 bases from V and 3 from J; bases not matched to a gene: 15. Germline-derived CDR1 and CDR2 are SGHVS and FQNEAQ. The CDR3 extends over 17 amino acids. This CDR3 reads CASSPRGGSGVYYEQYF. CDR3 sequence (DNA): TGTGCCAGCAGCCCGAGGGGGGGTAGCGGGGTATACTACGAGCAGTACTTC.

The chain is built from TRBV5-1 and TRBJ2-1; D unresolved. The CDR3 sequence is 14 residues long. The germline V gene has CDR1 SGHRS and CDR2 YFSETQ. V gave up 0 bases and J gave up 3 bases, with 7 bases separating them. The CDR3 nucleotides read TGCGCCAGCAGCTTGGGGCAAATCTACAATGAGCAGTTCTTC. Its translation: CASSLGQIYNEQFF.

This chain connects TRBV10-3 to TRBJ2-7; D perhaps matches TRBD1 (6 bases). The germline V gene has CDR1 ENHRY and CDR2 SYGVKD. This CDR3 is 12 amino acids long. V was clipped by 8 bases and J by 2 bases, with 10 bases between them. CDR3 sequence reads: CAIGDTPYEQYF. The CDR3 bases are TGTGCCATCGGGGACACACCCTACGAGCAGTACTTC.